The 16 T cell receptor beta chains listed next were all sequenced from one sample in a study of blood T cell repertoires in COVID-19. TCRdb's table, derived via immunoSEQ multiplex PCR, lists solely in-frame clones and lacks some. The sample shows about 300,000 clones, around 89% of them seen only once. Sequences were obtained from peripheral blood. The receptors here all came from a woman aged 25 to 39 with COVID-19, enrolled during active disease.

The rearrangement links TRBV27 to TRBJ1-2; tentative D call: TRBD1 (5 bases). V was pared by 1 base and J by 6 bases, with 9 bases between. Germline values: CDR1 MNHEY, CDR2 SMNVEV (reference sequence). This CDR3 is built from 13 residues. CDR3 coding DNA: TGTGCCAGCAGTTTATTACGGGGGGATGGCTACACCTTC. It codes for CASSLLRGDGYTF.

V usage is TRBV7-2 and J usage is TRBJ2-1; the match to TRBD2 covers 10 bases. CDR3 length: 16 amino acids. Germline CDR1 and CDR2: SGHTA and FQGNSA. Trimming cost V 4 bases and J 6 bases; bases outside gene matches: 9. CDR3 in amino acids: CASSSPSGGATNEQFF. The CDR3 nucleotides are TGTGCCAGCAGCTCCCCGAGCGGGGGGGCTACCAATGAGCAGTTCTTC.

The chain carries TRBV4-3 and TRBJ1-1, with D perhaps matching TRBD1 (5 bases). This CDR3 has 15 amino acids. The germline gives CDR1 LGHNA, CDR2 YSLEER. Trimming took 5 bases from V and 0 from J, leaving 13 bases between them. The DNA of the CDR3 is TGCGCCAGCAGCGCCTCGGGACTGATGAACACTGAAGCTTTCTTT. Translated: CASSASGLMNTEAFF.

The rearrangement uses TRBV4-2 and TRBJ2-1, with D hard to call. Trimming removed 1 base at V and 5 bases at J, with 15 bases between. The CDR3 contains 16 residues. Germline V gives CDR1 LGHNA, CDR2 YNFKEQ. CDR3 bases: TGTGCCAGCAGCCAAGGTCGTAGTTTACTCGACAATGAGCAGTTCTTC. Its protein product is CASSQGRSLLDNEQFF.

The chain couples TRBV14 to TRBJ1-2; D possibly corresponds to TRBD1 (5 bases). Germline-derived CDR1 and CDR2 are SGHDN and FVKESK. The CDR3 runs 14 residues. V was cut by 0 bases and J by 6 bases, with 11 bases left in between. The DNA for the CDR3 is TGTGCCAGCAGCCAAGAATCGGGGGAGGATGGCTACACCTTC. It is translated as CASSQESGEDGYTF.

This clone was seen once. The genes are TRBV5-1 and TRBJ2-5; 8 nucleotides line up with TRBD1. Germline CDR1 reads SGHRS; CDR2 reads YFSETQ. The CDR3 is 14 residues long. V lost 4 bases, J lost 6 bases, and 8 bases stayed unmatched. The CDR3 region has the DNA TGCGCCAGCAGCCTCCTGACAGGGGAAAAGACCCAGTACTTC. This translates into CASSLLTGEKTQYF.

The genes are TRBV5-1 and TRBJ2-1; TRBD2 matches 13 bases. Germline values: CDR1 SGHRS, CDR2 YFSETQ. The CDR3 has 15 residues. The trim removed 3 bases at V and 5 bases at J, leaving 2 bases unmatched. CDR3 nucleotide sequence: TGCGCCAGCAGCTGGACTAGCGGGGGACACAATGAGCAGTTCTTC. Encoded protein: CASSWTSGGHNEQFF.

J is TRBJ2-5 and V is TRBV2; 7 bases align to TRBD2. Germline CDR1 and CDR2: SNHLY and FYNNEI. The length of the CDR3 is 15 residues. V was pared by 1 base and J by 4 bases, with 6 bases of the junction left unmatched. The DNA of the CDR3 is TGTGCCAGCAGTGAAGGTGGACTAGACGGAGAGACCCAGTACTTC. This translates into CASSEGGLDGETQYF.

This chain links TRBV15 with TRBJ2-3, with D uncertain. V was shortened by 0 bases and J by 8 bases, with 9 bases between the two germline ends. The CDR3 totals 13 residues. Germline loops: CDR1 LNHNV, CDR2 YYDKDF (reference sequence). The CDR3 bases are TGTGCCACCAGCAGAGAGCCCACGGGTACGCAGTATTTT. Amino acid sequence: CATSREPTGTQYF. Drawing the rest from reference TRBV15 and TRBJ2-3, the complete variable domain is DAMVIQNPRYQVTQFGKPVTLSCSQTLNHNVMYWYQQKSSQAPKLLFHYYDKDFNNEADTPDNFQSRRPNTSFCFLDIRSPGLGDTAMYLCATSREPTGTQYFGPGTRLTVL.

The chain combines TRBV3-1 (or the pseudogene TRBV3-2) with TRBJ2-3; TRBD2 aligns across 11 bases. Germline V gene sequence: CDR1 LGHDT, CDR2 YNNKEL (reference sequence). The CDR3 has 17 residues. Unmatched junction bases numbered 8, after V lost 1 base and J lost 5 bases. The CDR3 DNA follows: TGTGCCAGCAGCCAAGGGCCTAGCGGGGGGTGGAGAGATACGCAGTATTTT. Amino acid sequence: CASSQGPSGGWRDTQYF.

This chain links TRBV4-3 with TRBJ1-1; D possibly corresponds to TRBD1 (6 bases). The CDR3 is 14 amino acids. V was trimmed by 1 base and J by 3 bases, leaving 9 bases between them. CDR1 LGHNA and CDR2 YSLEER come from the germline V gene. The CDR3 reads CASSQVEGDTEAFF. The CDR3 DNA follows: TGCGCCAGCAGCCAAGTCGAGGGGGACACTGAAGCTTTCTTT.

The CDR3 spells CASSQEGAAEAFF. Written as DNA, the CDR3 is TGTGCCAGCAGCCAAGAGGGCGCTGCTGAAGCTTTCTTT. J is TRBJ1-1 and V is TRBV3-1 (or the pseudogene TRBV3-2); no firm D call. Germline-derived CDR1 and CDR2 are LGHDT and YNNKEL (reference sequence). Trimming took 0 bases from V and 6 from J, leaving 8 bases between them. This CDR3 is built from 13 residues.

The chain combines TRBV2 with TRBJ1-1, with 7 bases that match TRBD1. Trimming took 6 bases from V and 0 from J; bases not matched to a gene: 4. Per germline, CDR1 SNHLY and CDR2 FYNNEI. This CDR3 is built from 14 residues. This CDR3 is CASSKQGMNTEAFF. CDR3 DNA sequence: TGTGCCAGCAGCAAACAGGGGATGAACACTGAAGCTTTCTTT.

The rearrangement joins TRBV11-3 to TRBJ2-5, with 9 bases identical to TRBD1. CDR1 and CDR2 (germline): SGHNT, YENEEA. The CDR3 has 16 residues. Unmatched junction bases numbered 8, after V lost 4 bases and J lost 2 bases. CDR3 nucleotides: TGTGCCAGCAGCTCGCTCCGGGACAGGGAACAAGAGACCCAGTACTTC. Translated: CASSSLRDREQETQYF.

Concerning this clone itself: Other DNA sequences in the same sample also yield this CDR3. The rearrangement uses TRBV2 and TRBJ1-5; D possibly corresponds to TRBD1 (5 bases). This CDR3 is 13 amino acids long. Germline lookup yields CDR1 SNHLY and CDR2 FYNNEI. The V end lost 5 bases, the J end lost 6 bases, and 11 bases lay between the germline ends. CDR3 nucleotides: TGTGCCAGCAGTCGGCAGGGTAGTCAGCCCCAGCATTTT. This sequence encodes CASSRQGSQPQHF.

V is TRBV7-7 and J is TRBJ2-5; maybe TRBD1 (7 bases). Germline V lookup: CDR1 SSHAT, CDR2 FNYEAQ (reference sequence). The CDR3 extends over 16 amino acids. The CDR3 bases are TGTGTGGGGGCCGGCAAGACAGGGACTCCGCGGGAGACCCAGTACTTC. It encodes CVGAGKTGTPRETQYF. Full variable domain (remainder filled in from reference TRBV7-7 and TRBJ2-5): GAGVSQSPRYKVTKRGQDVTLRCDPISSHATLYWYQQALGQGPEFLTYFNYEAQPDKSGLPSDRFSAERPEGSISTLTIQRTEQRDSAMYRCVGAGKTGTPRETQYFGPGTRLLVL.